This paragraph reports one T cell receptor (beta chain). CDR1 and CDR2 from the germline V gene are GTSNPN and SVGIG (reference sequence). CDR3 size: 15 residues. V was clipped by 0 bases and J by 7 bases; unmatched bases: 5. The data stem from a study of blood T cell repertoires in COVID-19. Turning to the study itself: Samples came from the United States, Italy and Spain, spanning acute and convalescent COVID-19. Nucleic acid was either cDNA or gDNA, and it came from T cells, B-cell-depleted T cells, or PBMCs.

The Seattle patients joined while their infection was active and were tracked longitudinally afterward. Clones were read by immunoSEQ multiplex PCR, and TCRdb kept only the in-frame ones, dropping some. The sample yields 300,000 to 350,000 clones, roughly nine tenths seen once. The chain couples TRBV30 to TRBJ1-6; 8 nucleotides align to TRBD1. This sequence originates from a woman aged 60-75 years with COVID-19, enrolled during active disease. The sequencing input was peripheral blood. Written as DNA, the CDR3 is TGTGCCTGGAGTGTCAGGACAGGGAGGAATTCACCCCTCCACTTT. This sequence encodes CAWSVRTGRNSPLHF.